This TCR beta chain was identified in a study of cytomegalovirus exposure and HLA in healthy donors. Across the study: A prior analysis found 100 million to 140 million unique TCR beta sequences from around 180 million T cells.

The table lists this clone with a few counts. The PCR employed 60 Vbeta primers together with 13 Jbeta primers. The data were produced by immunoSEQ multiplex PCR, yet TCRdb's version contains in-frame clones alone and is incomplete. The sample contains about 130,000 clones, roughly four fifths of which appear only once. The clonotype originates from a man aged 30-40 years in good health and CMV-seronegative. The sample consisted of PBMCs.

The CDR3 sequence: CASSLAPGQGPQQYF. DNA of the CDR3: TGCGCCAGCAGCTTGGCCCCGGGACAGGGGCCACAGCAGTACTTC. The V and J genes are TRBV5-1 and TRBJ2-7; 10 bases line up with TRBD1. The CDR3 loop spans 15 amino acids. Germline V gene data show CDR1 as SGHRS and CDR2 as YFSETQ. V gave up 0 bases and J gave up 8 bases; unmatched junction bases: 8.